This T cell receptor (beta chain) was sequenced for a study of cytomegalovirus exposure and HLA in healthy donors. The CDR3 has 14 amino acids. Trimming pared 7 bases from V and 7 bases from J, leaving 19 bases between. Germline CDR1 is MDHEN and CDR2 is SYDVKM. Researchers ran the PCR with 60 Vbeta and 13 Jbeta primers. Original processing notes: Per a later analysis, the number of unique TCR beta chains was approximately 80 million, of which some 9.9 million were shared. Assay: immunoSEQ multiplex PCR; the TCRdb copy retains only in-frame clones and omits some. That table supplies the V and J calls and clone size; D and trimming were determined from the DNA. Among fewer than 200,000 clones listed, roughly 87% were seen once.

The sample was PBMCs. The chain is built from TRBV28 and TRBJ1-2; no definite D call. The sequence derives from a girl less than two years old in good health and CMV-seronegative. CDR3 residues: CASTDSLQDCGYTF. The CDR3 DNA reads TGTGCCAGCACCGACTCCCTCCAAGATTGTGGCTACACCTTC.